One sample yielded the 23 T cell receptor beta chains listed below, sequenced in a study of persistence of HIV-infected CD4 T cells (dated by TCRdb to 2020 to 2022). These receptors lack a known antigen. Sample treatment or condition, as interpreted from the label and publication: suppressive antiretroviral therapy. Cells were stimulated with anti-CD3/anti-CD28 magnetic beads as a nonspecific positive control representing the CD4+ T cell repertoire. Sorting of responding CD4+ T cells was based on upregulation of both CD40 ligand and CD69. TCRbeta repertoires were sequenced from genomic DNA with the immunoSEQ hsTCRB assay version 4 in survey mode. TCRdb obtained this table from immuneACCESS and retained in-frame rearrangements with V and J assigned. These tables miss some clones; where compared with another copy, unresolved V genes account for less than half of the shortfall, and the remainder is unexplained. The sample data list about 43,000 clones, and around 90% of these were observed just once. Approximately 1% of the sample comes from the top ten.

Sequencing used CD4+ T cells sorted from PBMCs after approximately 20-hour stimulation, obtained from a patient who received antiretroviral therapy. The cell subset or site label on this specimen signifies: CD40L+CD69+ CD4 T cells responding to anti-CD3/anti-CD28 beads, representing the overall repertoire. Receptors originate from an adult man with HIV who was CMV-seropositive.

The rearrangement joins TRBV11-2 to TRBJ2-5; 9 bases agree with TRBD1. The germline CDR1 and CDR2 sequences are SGHAT and FQNNGV. The CDR3 runs to 13 residues. The ends lost 5 bases at V and 5 bases at J; junction bases unmatched: 3. CDR3 in amino acids: CASSGDRVETQYF. The CDR3 coding sequence is TGTGCCAGCAGCGGGGACAGGGTCGAGACCCAGTACTTC.

The chain recombines TRBV6-5 with TRBJ2-7; 7 bases align to TRBD1. V was clipped by 5 bases and J by 3 bases; unmatched bases: 4. CDR3 length equals 13 residues. Looked up from germline, CDR1 is MNHEY and CDR2 is SVGAGI. In nucleotides, the CDR3 is TGTGCCAGCAGTCGGGGACAGCTCTACGAGCAGTACTTC. Its translation is CASSRGQLYEQYF.

This chain uses TRBV5-6 with TRBJ1-1; a possible D gene is TRBD1 (6 bases). Trimming cost V 0 bases and J 0 bases, with 6 bases left between them. Germline CDR1 is SGHDT and CDR2 is YYEEEE. This CDR3 has 14 residues. This chain's CDR3 is CASSLGTVNTEAFF. The CDR3 DNA is TGTGCCAGCAGCTTGGGGACAGTGAACACTGAAGCTTTCTTT.

In its sample, this clone is medium-sized. This rearrangement joins TRBV12-5 to TRBJ2-2; the match to TRBD2 covers 7 bases. This CDR3 is 14 amino acids long. V lost 6 bases and J lost 0; bases outside the gene matches: 1. The germline V gene encodes CDR1 LGHNT and CDR2 FRNRAP. CDR3 amino acids: CASGSGANTGELFF. DNA for the CDR3: TGTGCTAGTGGGAGCGGGGCGAACACCGGGGAGCTGTTTTTT.

V is TRBV18 and J is TRBJ1-2, with D possibly being TRBD1 (5 bases). V lost 6 bases to trimming and J lost 6 bases, with 17 bases between them. Germline CDR1 KGHSH, CDR2 LQKENI. The CDR3 is 14 amino acids. The CDR3 region is CASSPRGVGDGYTF. The CDR3, as DNA: TGTGCCAGCTCCCCGAGAGGGGTGGGTGATGGCTACACCTTC.

This chain links TRBV19 with TRBJ1-2; TRBD1 matches at 7 bases. V lost 3 bases and J lost 3; bases outside the gene matches: 10. Germline V CDR1 and CDR2: LNHDA, SQIVND (reference sequence). This CDR3 contains 16 residues. CDR3 DNA: TGTGCCAGTAGTATTAGGGGGCCCAAGGGCGACTATGGCTACACCTTC. It encodes CASSIRGPKGDYGYTF. Drawing the rest from reference TRBV19 and TRBJ1-2, the complete variable domain is DGGITQSPKYLFRKEGQNVTLSCEQNLNHDAMYWYRQDPGQGLRLIYYSQIVNDFQKGDIAEGYSVSREKKESFPLTVTSAQKNPTAFYLCASSIRGPKGDYGYTFGSGTRLTVV.

The rearrangement joins TRBV5-1 to TRBJ1-4, with a tentative D call TRBD1 (5 bases). The germline V gene has CDR1 SGHRS and CDR2 YFSETQ. The CDR3 has 16 amino acids. With 0 bases removed from V and 4 bases from J, the gap between germline ends came to 13 bases. The CDR3 protein is CASSLGGRTLNEKLFF. CDR3 sequence (DNA): TGCGCCAGCAGCTTGGGGGGACGGACCCTTAATGAAAAACTGTTTTTT.

On this clone itself: This sample also contains other DNA sequences that code for the same CDR3. V is TRBV2 and J is TRBJ1-5; TRBD1 matches at 8 bases. The germline gives CDR1 SNHLY, CDR2 FYNNEI. Germline trimming cut 4 bases from V and 1 base from J; bases unmatched to any gene: 9. The CDR3 loop spans 17 amino acids. CDR3 amino acids: CASSGMGQVISNQPQHF. The CDR3 DNA reads TGTGCCAGCAGTGGAATGGGACAGGTCATAAGCAATCAGCCCCAGCATTTT.

The rearrangement joins TRBV18 to TRBJ2-1, with 14 bases identical to TRBD2. J lost 7 bases, V lost 5 bases, and 4 bases had no gene match. CDR1 KGHSH and CDR2 LQKENI come from the germline V gene. CDR3 length: 15 amino acids. The DNA of the CDR3 is TGTGCCAGCTCAAAGACTAGCGGGGGGGAGAATGAGCAGTTCTTC. This sequence encodes CASSKTSGGENEQFF.

V gene TRBV4-1 combines with J gene TRBJ2-3, with 8 positions matching TRBD1. Trimming took 3 bases from V and 3 from J; bases not matched to a gene: 8. This CDR3 comprises 16 residues. Germline V CDR1 and CDR2: MGHRA, YSYEKL. The CDR3 spells CASSQRQGARTDTQYF. The DNA for the CDR3 is TGCGCCAGCAGCCAGCGGCAGGGGGCGCGGACAGATACGCAGTATTTT.

The V call is TRBV5-5, the J call TRBJ2-3; possibly TRBD1 or TRBD2 for D (6 bases each). Germline V gene sequence: CDR1 SGHKS, CDR2 YYEKEE (reference sequence). The CDR3 is made up of 14 amino acids. Trimming took 4 bases from V and 6 from J, leaving 15 bases between them. Here the CDR3 DNA reads TGTGCCAGCAGCCTTGGCCCGGGGGCGGATACGCAGTATTTT. Its protein is CASSLGPGADTQYF.

This chain connects TRBV25-1 to TRBJ1-1, with 11 bases aligning to TRBD1. The germline V gene encodes CDR1 MGHDK and CDR2 SYGVNS. The ends lost 6 bases at V and 6 bases at J; junction bases unmatched: 6. The CDR3 is 14 amino acids. CDR3 amino acids: CASRGQGAIAEAFF. The CDR3 region has the DNA TGTGCCAGCAGAGGACAGGGGGCTATCGCTGAAGCTTTCTTT.

The chain has TRBV19 and TRBJ1-5; 8 bases are a match to TRBD1. The junction had 5 bases not matched to a gene; V was cut back by 5 bases and J by 2 bases. CDR1 and CDR2 (germline): LNHDA, SQIVND (reference sequence). The CDR3 sequence is 15 residues long. CDR3 sequence (DNA): TGTGCCAGTAGTGCCTCAGGGGGCGGCAATCAGCCCCAGCATTTT. Translated: CASSASGGGNQPQHF.

This clone appeared once. The V gene is TRBV4-1, the J gene TRBJ1-1; 10 nucleotides align to TRBD1. This CDR3 comprises 17 residues. Per germline, CDR1 MGHRA and CDR2 YSYEKL. Unmatched junction bases numbered 10, after V lost 0 bases and J lost 6 bases. This chain's CDR3 is CASSQDSPDRGNPEAFF. Written as DNA, the CDR3 is TGCGCCAGCAGCCAAGACTCTCCGGACAGGGGGAATCCTGAAGCTTTCTTT.

The CDR3 bases are TGTGCCAGCAGTCTACGCCGGGGCGGGGGGGAGACCCAGTACTTC. Its translation: CASSLRRGGGETQYF. The chain has TRBV27 and TRBJ2-5; 8 positions agree with TRBD2. The V and J ends lost 5 bases and 5 bases, in that order; junction bases with no gene match: 10. CDR1 and CDR2 from the germline V gene are MNHEY and SMNVEV (reference sequence). The CDR3 consists of 15 residues.

The chain couples TRBV24-1 to TRBJ1-5; 10 bases map to TRBD1. Looked up from germline, CDR1 is KGHDR and CDR2 is SFDVKD. The V gene end was trimmed by 9 bases and the J gene end by 3 bases; junction bases not matched to a gene: 4. This CDR3 has 14 residues. CDR3 sequence: CATQTGGPNQPQHF. Here the CDR3 DNA reads TGTGCCACCCAGACAGGGGGCCCCAATCAGCCCCAGCATTTT.

The rearrangement joins TRBV5-4 to TRBJ1-1; a possible D gene is TRBD1 (5 bases). V dropped 2 bases and J dropped 5 bases, with 13 bases sitting between them. This CDR3 has 14 residues. Germline assignment: CDR1 SGHNT and CDR2 YYREEE (reference sequence). The CDR3 spells CASSFGGIGTEAFF. CDR3 nucleotides: TGTGCCAGCAGCTTTGGGGGGATCGGGACTGAAGCTTTCTTT.

The chain links TRBV7-9 to TRBJ2-2; D is undetermined. The length of the CDR3 is 12 residues. The V end lost 2 bases, the J end lost 3 bases, and 1 base lay between the germline ends. The V gene's germline CDR1 is SEHNR and CDR2 FQNEAQ (reference sequence). The CDR3 spells CASSLHTGELFF. The CDR3 DNA sequence: TGTGCCAGCAGCTTACACACCGGGGAGCTGTTTTTT.

Only a few counts were recorded for this clone. This chain connects TRBV6-5 to TRBJ2-1; 7 positions agree with TRBD2. Germline-derived CDR1 and CDR2 are MNHEY and SVGAGI. Trimming at V came to 7 bases and at J to 11 bases, leaving 5 bases not matched to a gene. CDR3 length: 11 residues. The CDR3 DNA reads TGTGCCAGCAAACGGGACTATAAGCAGTTCTTC. It encodes CASKRDYKQFF.

This chain joins TRBV14 and TRBJ1-6; D unclear. Germline CDR1 SGHDN, CDR2 FVKESK. The CDR3 runs 13 residues. The V and J ends lost 2 bases and 10 bases respectively, with 9 bases between them. CDR3 sequence reads: CASSQITRSPLHF. The CDR3 DNA is TGTGCCAGCAGCCAAATTACGAGATCACCCCTCCACTTT.

The V call is TRBV5-4, the J call TRBJ1-3; D gene unclear. From germline, CDR1 is SGHNT and CDR2 YYREEE (reference sequence). This CDR3 has 16 amino acids. V shed 3 bases and J shed 0 bases, with 13 bases lying between them. The CDR3 region has the DNA TGTGCCAGCAGCTGGGCACCGACCGACTCTGGAAACACCATATATTTT. This encodes CASSWAPTDSGNTIYF.

The chain combines TRBV3-1 (or the pseudogene TRBV3-2) with TRBJ2-1, with D hard to call. Germline CDR1 and CDR2: LGHDT and YNNKEL (reference sequence). The CDR3 consists of 15 residues. The V gene lost 4 bases and the J gene lost 0 bases, with 10 bases spanning the gap. The CDR3: CASSLADYSYNEQFF. The CDR3 DNA follows: TGTGCCAGCAGCCTCGCGGATTACTCCTACAATGAGCAGTTCTTC.

The chain recombines TRBV5-1 with TRBJ1-4; TRBD1 matches 8 bases. With V trimmed by 2 bases and J by 4 bases, 10 bases remained unmatched. CDR1 SGHRS and CDR2 YFSETQ come from the germline V gene. CDR3 size: 17 residues. This chain's CDR3 is CASSFLPTGQVNEKLFF. The CDR3 DNA reads TGCGCCAGCAGCTTCCTCCCAACGGGACAGGTTAATGAAAAACTGTTTTTT.